These 20 T cell receptor beta chains were sequenced from one sample in a study of vaccination and CD4 T cells after COVID-19 (dated by TCRdb to between 2021 and 2024). No cognate antigen is known for these TCRs. The library came from PCR. The sequencer listed for this sample is Illumina iSeq 100. DNA from cultured CD4+ T cells was subjected to TCR sequencing with the Oncomine TCR Beta short-read assay at the Johns Hopkins FTIC core. TCRdb passed the public sequencing reads through fastp at Q25 and MiXCR, retaining productive beta sequences. Identical CDR3 proteins give one entry, which carries the most common genes and DNA. This sample lists some 7,100 distinct CDR3 sequences; about three quarters were detected once. Together, the top ten hold approximately 15% of the sample. The label giving this sample's treatment or condition can be read as: roughly 10-day PBMC culture with coronavirus spike peptide pools or control peptides (ViraFEST assay).

Sequences were obtained from CD4+ T cells from blood, cultured in vitro. These receptors originate from a human donor who had recovered from COVID-19.

This sequence joins TRBV2 and TRBJ2-7; D may be TRBD1 (6 bases). Germline V gene sequence: CDR1 SNHLY, CDR2 FYNNEI. With 6 bases removed from V and 2 bases from J, the gap between germline ends came to 14 bases. This CDR3 is built from 14 residues. Here the CDR3 reads CASRVRDTTYEQYF. In nucleotides, the CDR3 is TGTGCCAGCAGGGTCCGGGACACTACCTACGAGCAGTACTTC.

The DNA of the CDR3 is TGTGCCAGGGGGGACAGGGGGCCCAATCAGCCCCAGCATTTT. Its protein is CARGDRGPNQPQHF. The chain links TRBV6-4 to TRBJ1-5, with 12 bases aligning to TRBD1. V lost 9 bases to trimming and J lost 3 bases; unmatched junction nucleotides: 3. The CDR3 has 14 residues. Per the germline V gene, CDR1 is MRHNA and CDR2 is SNTAGT.

On this clonotype: This may come from a read error, since a much larger clone is one base off. V usage is TRBV6-5 and J usage is TRBJ1-1; D not certain. The CDR3 sequence is 15 residues long. Germline V gives CDR1 MNHEY, CDR2 SVGAGI. The DNA of the CDR3 is TGTGCCAGCAGTTACGACGGACGGCGGAACACTGTAGCTTTCTTT. Protein product: CASSYDGRRNTVAFF.

V usage is TRBV4-2 and J usage is TRBJ1-2; D is undetermined. CDR1 is LGHNA and CDR2 is YNFKEQ in the germline V gene. CDR3 size: 16 residues. V was trimmed by 3 bases and J by 4 bases, leaving 18 bases between them. CDR3 sequence reads: CASSHPPAQRGYGYTF. In DNA form, the CDR3 reads TGTGCCAGCAGCCACCCCCCGGCACAGCGGGGCTATGGCTACACCTTC.

The V and J genes are TRBV7-9 and TRBJ1-1; 8 bases match TRBD1. Germline CDR1 and CDR2: SEHNR and FQNEAQ (reference sequence). With V trimmed by 3 bases and J by 4 bases, 13 bases remained unmatched. The CDR3 extends over 17 amino acids. CDR3 in amino acids: CASSLGPSGQVSTEAFF. The CDR3 DNA reads as TGTGCCAGCAGCTTGGGTCCGTCGGGACAGGTGAGCACTGAAGCTTTCTTT.

The V gene is TRBV5-1, the J gene TRBJ2-7, with 8 bases aligning to TRBD1. Germline V gene lookup returns CDR1 SGHRS and CDR2 YFSETQ. The CDR3 is 14 residues long. The trim removed 4 bases at V and 3 bases at J, leaving 6 bases unmatched. The CDR3 loop is CASSGGQGRYEQYF. The CDR3 coding sequence is TGCGCCAGCAGCGGAGGACAGGGTCGCTACGAGCAGTACTTC.

The rearrangement links TRBV20-1 to TRBJ2-7; D is possibly TRBD1 (6 bases). The CDR3 runs 16 residues. Trimming cost V 1 base and J 4 bases, with 20 bases left between them. Germline V gene lookup returns CDR1 DFQATT and CDR2 SNEGSKA (reference sequence). The DNA for the CDR3 is TGCAGTGCTAGAGGGGCCCCGGGCAGGGGAGTTTACGAGCAGTACTTC. Its translation: CSARGAPGRGVYEQYF.

The chain recombines TRBV20-1 with TRBJ2-7, with no clear D. Trimming took 1 base from V and 3 from J, leaving 4 bases between them. CDR3 length: 11 amino acids. Germline CDR1 DFQATT, CDR2 SNEGSKA (reference sequence). The DNA of the CDR3 is TGCAGTGCTAGAGTCGTCTACGAGCAGTACTTC. Amino acid sequence: CSARVVYEQYF.

A word on this clonotype: At one boundary the junction diverges from the germline segment, which might be a read error. The chain is built from TRBV2 and TRBJ2-1, with TRBD1 identical over 10 bases. The CDR3 covers 13 residues. The V gene's germline CDR1 is SNHLY and CDR2 FYNNEI. The CDR3 DNA follows: TGTGCCAGCCATTCGGACAGGGGGACTAGATTAGTCTTC. The encoded protein is CASHSDRGTRLVF.

The genes are TRBV15 and TRBJ2-4; tentative D call: TRBD2 (5 bases). The germline V and J ends were trimmed by 5 bases and 9 bases, with 20 bases remaining between them. This CDR3 contains 15 residues. The germline V gene encodes CDR1 LNHNV and CDR2 YYDKDF (reference sequence). Here the CDR3 DNA reads TGTGCCACCAGCGGACCGACGGGGTTATTCCGCATTCAGTACTTC. Translation gives CATSGPTGLFRIQYF.

This rearrangement joins TRBV9 to TRBJ2-1; the D is unclear. The CDR3 extends over 12 amino acids. CDR1 is SGDLS and CDR2 is YYNGEE in the germline V gene. V lost 0 bases to trimming and J lost 10 bases, with 8 bases between them. The CDR3 sequence is CASSVEVGEQFF. CDR3 bases: TGTGCCAGCAGCGTAGAGGTGGGAGAGCAGTTCTTC.

The V call is TRBV15, the J call TRBJ2-1; D not resolved. Germline values: CDR1 LNHNV, CDR2 YYDKDF (reference sequence). Trimming removed 1 base at V and 9 bases at J, with 10 bases between. The CDR3 length is 13 residues. This chain's CDR3 is CATSRVPSGEQFF. The CDR3 DNA sequence: TGTGCCACCAGCAGAGTACCGTCGGGTGAGCAGTTCTTC.

This clonotype appeared a few times. The chain couples TRBV20-1 to TRBJ1-5; D is ambiguous. Germline CDR1 and CDR2: DFQATT and SNEGSKA (reference sequence). The germline V and J ends were trimmed by 7 bases and 6 bases, with 10 bases remaining between them. CDR3 length equals 11 residues. The CDR3 here is CSVAGGQPQHF. The CDR3 DNA sequence: TGCAGTGTCGCAGGAGGTCAGCCCCAGCATTTT.

The chain is built from TRBV28 and TRBJ1-2, with a weak D call TRBD1 (5 bases). Trimming removed 5 bases at V and 4 bases at J, with 20 bases between. The CDR3 contains 16 residues. The germline gives CDR1 MDHEN, CDR2 SYDVKM. Here the CDR3 reads CASSPVGQGLFYGYTF. DNA of the CDR3: TGTGCCAGCAGTCCGGTAGGGCAGGGACTCTTCTATGGCTACACCTTC.

This rearrangement joins TRBV6-5 to TRBJ1-5; D uncertain. The CDR3 runs to 14 residues. Germline V gives CDR1 MNHEY, CDR2 SVGAGI. Trimming stripped 0 bases from V and 4 bases from J, with 7 bases between. CDR3 nucleotides: TGTGCCAGCAGTTACTCAGGGAGTAATCAGCCCCAGCATTTT. Encoded protein: CASSYSGSNQPQHF.

J is TRBJ2-2 and V is TRBV28; 9 bases map to TRBD2. CDR1 MDHEN and CDR2 SYDVKM come from the germline V gene. V lost 6 bases to trimming and J lost 4 bases; unmatched junction nucleotides: 12. The CDR3 totals 17 residues. For the CDR3, the DNA is TGTGCCAGCAGGACGACTAGCGGTTCCCCGAGCACCGGGGAGCTGTTTTTT. As protein: CASRTTSGSPSTGELFF.

This chain links TRBV6-2 or TRBV6-3 with TRBJ1-1; D possibly corresponds to TRBD1 (5 bases). Germline lookup yields CDR1 MNHEY and CDR2 SVGEGT. V lost 5 bases and J 1 base, leaving 14 bases between the germline ends. The CDR3 is 15 residues long. The DNA for the CDR3 is TGTGCCAGCAGTAGCGGGGGACGGTGGAACACTGAAGCTTTCTTT. It encodes CASSSGGRWNTEAFF.

The rearrangement links TRBV24-1 to TRBJ2-5, with D perhaps TRBD1 (5 bases). V was shortened by 3 bases and J by 5 bases, with 15 bases between the two germline ends. Germline CDR1 KGHDR, CDR2 SFDVKD. This CDR3 is built from 15 residues. The CDR3 DNA follows: TGTGCCACCAGTGATCCCCGGACACCCCGGGAGACCCAGTACTTC. This codes for CATSDPRTPRETQYF.

This chain links TRBV19 with TRBJ2-7, with TRBD2 matching over 9 bases. The CDR3 sequence is 24 residues long. Trimming took 4 bases from V and 3 from J; bases not matched to a gene: 34. Looked up from germline, CDR1 is LNHDA and CDR2 is SQIVND (reference sequence). This chain's CDR3 is CASSTTQGDRRRLKSGRSIYEQYF. For the CDR3, the DNA is TGTGCCAGTAGTACCACCCAGGGAGACAGGAGGAGACTTAAGAGCGGGAGGTCAATCTACGAGCAGTACTTC.

In its sample, this clonotype was seen a few times. V usage is TRBV6-5 and J usage is TRBJ1-5; no firm D call. Germline CDR1 MNHEY, CDR2 SVGAGI. This CDR3 is built from 13 residues. V was cut by 6 bases and J by 4 bases, with 10 bases left in between. The chain's CDR3 is CASRYTGNQPQHF. DNA for the CDR3: TGTGCCAGCAGATACACGGGGAATCAGCCCCAGCATTTT.